These 26 T cell receptor beta chains originate from one sample sequenced in a study of OX40 agonist ivuxolimab in advanced cancers. This table comes from immunoSEQ multiplex PCR, and its TCRdb copy is limited to in-frame clones, with some not included. The sample lists about 63,000 clones; over 75% were seen once. Sequences were derived from CD4+ or CD8+ T cells sorted from blood, sampled in a trial of the OX40 agonist ivuxolimab. The receptors shown here come from an adult with an advanced solid tumor such as melanoma, head and neck, liver or kidney cancer.

This sequence joins TRBV7-2 and TRBJ1-5, with D perhaps matching TRBD1 (6 bases). Germline loops: CDR1 SGHTA, CDR2 FQGNSA. With 2 bases removed from V and 4 bases from J, the gap between germline ends came to 12 bases. This CDR3 comprises 15 residues. This chain's CDR3 is CASSLSTGLNQPQHF. The CDR3, as DNA: TGTGCCAGCAGCTTATCTACAGGGCTGAATCAGCCCCAGCATTTT.

J is TRBJ2-1 and V is TRBV30; unclear D gene. The germline V gene encodes CDR1 GTSNPN and CDR2 SVGIG (reference sequence). The CDR3 sequence is 11 residues long. V was trimmed by 0 bases and J by 9 bases, leaving 6 bases between them. The CDR3 DNA reads TGTGCCTGGAGTGTAAAGCCTGAGCAGTTCTTC. Its protein product is CAWSVKPEQFF.

The chain recombines TRBV2 with TRBJ1-6; 10 nucleotides align to TRBD1. CDR1 is SNHLY and CDR2 is FYNNEI in the germline V gene. The V and J ends lost 5 bases and 0 bases, in that order; junction bases with no gene match: 13. The CDR3 has 20 amino acids. CDR3 loop: CASSSRGTGVTGSYNSPLHF. The CDR3 nucleotides read TGTGCCAGCAGTTCCCGTGGGACAGGGGTTACCGGCTCCTATAATTCACCCCTCCACTTT.

The chain links TRBV9 to TRBJ1-4; perhaps TRBD1 as D (5 bases). This CDR3 has 14 residues. Germline CDR1 and CDR2: SGDLS and YYNGEE. V shed 2 bases and J shed 5 bases, with 10 bases lying between them. The CDR3 DNA sequence: TGTGCCAGCAGCGTGGAGGGGAGAAATGAAAAACTGTTTTTT. Its translation is CASSVEGRNEKLFF.

In the case of this clone: One end of the junction is discordant with germline, which a read error may explain. J is TRBJ2-1 and V is TRBV7-6; D is possibly TRBD1 (5 bases). Germline CDR1 is SGHVS and CDR2 is FNYEAQ. CDR3 length equals 11 residues. CDR3 nucleotide sequence: TGTGCCAGCAGGTTAGACAGTGAGCAGTTCTTC. Translation gives CASRLDSEQFF. Using reference TRBV7-6 and TRBJ2-1 for the parts outside the CDR3, the full variable domain is GAGVSQSPRYKVTKRGQDVALRCDPISGHVSLYWYRQALGQGPEFLTYFNYEAQQDKSGLPNDRFSAERPEGSISTLTIQRTEQRDSAMYRCASRLDSEQFFGPGTRLTVL.

The chain has TRBV4-1 and TRBJ2-3; D is undetermined. The V end was cut by 6 bases, the J end by 6 bases, with 10 bases between. This CDR3 region has 12 residues. Germline CDR1 is MGHRA and CDR2 is YSYEKL. The CDR3 region has the DNA TGCGCCAGCAGTACGAGCAGCGATACGCAGTATTTT. Its protein is CASSTSSDTQYF.

The rearrangement links TRBV2 to TRBJ1-5, with 7 bases aligning to TRBD1. The trim removed 4 bases at V and 6 bases at J, leaving 9 bases unmatched. The CDR3 contains 15 residues. In germline, CDR1 is SNHLY, CDR2 FYNNEI. CDR3 loop: CASSVGGPGSQPQHF. The CDR3 nucleotides are TGTGCCAGCAGTGTAGGGGGCCCGGGCAGTCAGCCCCAGCATTTT.

In regard to this clone: The sample has other DNA sequences that encode this CDR3 too. V gene TRBV7-9 combines with J gene TRBJ1-1, with no clear D. Looked up from germline, CDR1 is SEHNR and CDR2 is FQNEAQ (reference sequence). V dropped 1 base and J dropped 0 bases, with 3 bases sitting between them. The CDR3 consists of 13 residues. In DNA, the CDR3 is TGTGCCAGCAGCTTAGACATGAACACTGAAGCTTTCTTT. Translation gives CASSLDMNTEAFF.

The chain carries TRBV30 and TRBJ2-3; D is ambiguous. CDR1 GTSNPN and CDR2 SVGIG come from the germline V gene (reference sequence). The ends were cut back, 3 bases at V and 2 bases at J, with 9 bases in the middle. The CDR3 extends over 13 amino acids. The CDR3 loop is CAWSLPATDTQYF. CDR3 nucleotide sequence: TGTGCCTGGAGCCTCCCGGCCACAGATACGCAGTATTTT.

The chain is built from TRBV27 and TRBJ1-2; no firm D call. Per germline, CDR1 MNHEY and CDR2 SMNVEV (reference sequence). Trimming pared 11 bases from V and 0 bases from J, leaving 16 bases between. The length of the CDR3 is 14 residues. For the CDR3, the DNA is TGTGCCTCTTATGGGTCCGGATCTAACTATGGCTACACCTTC. Its translation: CASYGSGSNYGYTF.

The sample holds a few counts of this clone. The chain employs TRBV7-2 and TRBJ2-3, with 9 bases identical to TRBD2. J gave up 3 bases and V 1 base, and 8 bases lay outside the gene matches. The CDR3 contains 17 residues. The germline CDR1 and CDR2 sequences are SGHTA and FQGNSA. The CDR3 here is CASSLGLAGFRTDTQYF. The CDR3 coding sequence is TGTGCCAGCAGCTTAGGGCTAGCGGGGTTCAGGACAGATACGCAGTATTTT.

This chain joins TRBV10-3 and TRBJ1-5; D unclear. CDR1 is ENHRY, CDR2 SYGVKD, per germline. The CDR3 has 13 amino acids. V lost 0 bases and J lost 7, with 7 bases in between. This chain's CDR3 is CAISESVIQPQHF. In DNA, the CDR3 is TGTGCCATCAGTGAGTCAGTAATCCAGCCCCAGCATTTT.

V usage is TRBV7-6 and J usage is TRBJ2-7; 11 nucleotides line up with TRBD1. V was clipped by 1 base and J by 2 bases; unmatched bases: 7. Germline lookup yields CDR1 SGHVS and CDR2 FNYEAQ. The CDR3 length is 17 residues. CDR3 region: CASSLVPGTGGTYEQYF. The DNA of the CDR3 is TGTGCCAGCAGCTTAGTGCCCGGGACAGGGGGGACCTACGAGCAGTACTTC.

With regard to this clone: The same CDR3 also results from other DNA sequences found in this sample. V usage is TRBV29-1 and J usage is TRBJ2-5, with TRBD2 matching 14 bases. Germline CDR1 SQVTM, CDR2 ANQGSEA. The V segment lost 7 bases and the J segment 2 bases; nucleotides outside the gene matches: 3. The CDR3 has 14 amino acids. The DNA for the CDR3 is TGCAGCGCAGGGACTAGCGGGGGACAAGAGACCCAGTACTTC. It encodes CSAGTSGGQETQYF.

The V and J genes are TRBV15 and TRBJ1-2, with TRBD1 matching 9 bases. The germline CDR1 and CDR2 sequences are LNHNV and YYDKDF (reference sequence). J was trimmed by 3 bases and V by 0 bases; bases with no gene match: 5. The CDR3 covers 16 residues. The CDR3 coding sequence is TGTGCCACCAGCAGAGATCTACAGGGGGCTTACTATGGCTACACCTTC. It yields the protein CATSRDLQGAYYGYTF.

The chain uses TRBV5-8 and TRBJ2-1, with D hard to call. Between the trimmed V and J ends, which lost 3 bases and 9 bases, there was a span of 7 bases. The CDR3 sequence is 11 residues long. Germline V gene lookup returns CDR1 SGHTS and CDR2 YDEGEE. CDR3 sequence (DNA): TGTGCCAGCAGCTATATCGGTGAGCAGTTCTTC. This gives the protein CASSYIGEQFF.

J is TRBJ1-6 and V is TRBV4-3, with D hard to call. V lost 0 bases, J lost 14 bases, and 5 bases lay in between. In germline, CDR1 is LGHNA, CDR2 YSLEER. This CDR3 comprises 11 residues. The DNA of the CDR3 is TGCGCCAGCAGCCAAGATCGGACCCTCCACTTT. This gives the protein CASSQDRTLHF.

This chain links TRBV11-2 with TRBJ2-5; 8 positions agree with TRBD1. From germline, CDR1 is SGHAT and CDR2 FQNNGV. J was trimmed by 2 bases and V by 5 bases; bases with no gene match: 4. This CDR3 spans 14 amino acids. CDR3 sequence: CASSPRTGQETQYF. The CDR3 DNA reads TGTGCCAGCAGCCCCCGGACAGGGCAAGAGACCCAGTACTTC. The full variable domain, completed using reference TRBV11-2 and TRBJ2-5, is EAGVAQSPRYKIIEKRQSVAFWCNPISGHATLYWYQQILGQGPKLLIQFQNNGVVDDSQLPKDRFSAERLKGVDSTLKIQPAKLEDSAVYLCASSPRTGQETQYFGPGTRLLVL.

The chain joins TRBV7-9 to TRBJ1-1, with TRBD1 as a possible D gene (6 bases). The V end was cut by 6 bases, the J end by 10 bases, with 21 bases between. This CDR3 spans 14 amino acids. Germline CDR1 SEHNR, CDR2 FQNEAQ (reference sequence). In DNA form, the CDR3 reads TGTGCCAGCAGACCCACCCCTACAGGGCCCGGAGCTTTCTTT. Encoded protein: CASRPTPTGPGAFF.

In its sample, this clone was seen once. The chain employs TRBV5-4 and TRBJ1-1, with D possibly matching TRBD1 (6 bases). The CDR3 is made up of 15 amino acids. Germline V lookup: CDR1 SGHNT, CDR2 YYREEE (reference sequence). V gave up 4 bases and J gave up 0 bases, with 13 bases separating them. For the CDR3, the DNA is TGTGCCAGCAGCCCATCCGGGACATTGAACACTGAAGCTTTCTTT. Its protein product is CASSPSGTLNTEAFF. Complete variable domain (other parts from reference TRBV5-4 and TRBJ1-1): ETGVTQSPTHLIKTRGQQVTLRCSSQSGHNTVSWYQQALGQGPQFIFQYYREEENGRGNFPPRFSGLQFPNYSSELNVNALELDDSALYLCASSPSGTLNTEAFFGQGTRLTVV.

The chain carries TRBV11-2 and TRBJ1-2; the D is unclear. The germline V gene has CDR1 SGHAT and CDR2 FQNNGV. CDR3 length equals 15 residues. Trimming removed 5 bases at V and 2 bases at J, with 15 bases between. CDR3 region: CASSPQGFSNYGYTF. The CDR3 bases are TGTGCCAGCAGCCCCCAAGGCTTTTCAAACTATGGCTACACCTTC.

CDR3 DNA: TGTGCCAGCAGCCCCCAGGGGGCGCCTGGCTACACCTTC. This sequence encodes CASSPQGAPGYTF. J is TRBJ1-2 and V is TRBV13; 8 nucleotides agree with TRBD1. Germline loops: CDR1 PRHDT, CDR2 FYEKMQ (reference sequence). Trimming removed 5 bases from V and 7 bases from J; junction bases left unmatched: 6. This CDR3 has 13 residues.

The chain recombines TRBV5-6 with TRBJ2-7; D may be TRBD2 (6 bases). Trimming left V 5 bases short and J 3 bases short, with 15 bases between. Germline V gene data show CDR1 as SGHDT and CDR2 as YYEEEE. The CDR3 is made up of 14 amino acids. The CDR3 nucleotides are TGTGCCAGCAGTTCATCAGGGAGGATCTACGAGCAGTACTTC. Translated, it gives CASSSSGRIYEQYF.

The chain has TRBV2 and TRBJ1-5; 10 bases fit TRBD1. J was trimmed by 5 bases and V by 2 bases; bases with no gene match: 3. The CDR3 length is 15 residues. CDR1 and CDR2 from the germline V gene are SNHLY and FYNNEI. CDR3: CASSEIGTGDQPQHF. For the CDR3, the DNA is TGTGCCAGCAGTGAAATCGGGACAGGGGATCAGCCCCAGCATTTT.

The chain carries TRBV6-5 and TRBJ1-4, with TRBD1 as a possible D gene (5 bases). CDR1 is MNHEY and CDR2 is SVGAGI in the germline V gene. The V and J ends lost 8 bases and 3 bases respectively, with 16 bases between them. The CDR3 length is 15 residues. The CDR3 DNA sequence: TGTGCCAGCCGACGGGACTTTAGGGCTAATGAAAAACTGTTTTTT. It yields the protein CASRRDFRANEKLFF.

CDR3: CASSPGSMRGSGETQYF. The DNA of the CDR3 is TGTGCCAGCAGCCCAGGGTCTATGCGGGGGTCGGGGGAGACCCAGTACTTC. The chain joins TRBV7-2 to TRBJ2-5; 7 bases align to TRBD2. CDR3 size: 17 residues. Germline V lookup: CDR1 SGHTA, CDR2 FQGNSA. V lost 5 bases and J lost 5; bases outside the gene matches: 17.